The subject of this entry is one T cell receptor beta chain. What it binds is not known. Profiling relied on immunoSEQ multiplex PCR, and the TCRdb table lists in-frame clones only, not all of them. The sample comprises roughly 150,000 clones, around nine tenths of which are singletons, and 4% to 5% rests with the top ten. Separate from the roughly 700-subject first cohort, the roughly 110-subject validation cohort was the one that the donors belonged to. These data come from a study of cytomegalovirus exposure and HLA in healthy donors. Across the whole study: The roughly 120 validation repertoires, a later analysis reported, used the same platform as the approximately 730 repertoires from the first cohort.

The CDR3 is 14 residues long. V lost 1 base and J lost 2; bases outside the gene matches: 1. Germline values: CDR1 SNHLY, CDR2 FYNNEI. Whole-study findings and limits: Cytomegalovirus status, reportedly, was diagnosed with high specificity and sensitivity by the classifier. Cytomegalovirus association was assigned to approximately 160 TCR beta chains.

This chain joins TRBV2 and TRBJ1-2; TRBD1 agrees at 7 bases. The receptor's source is a man aged 18 to 30 in good health and CMV-seropositive. The sequencing sample was made of PBMCs. The CDR3: CASSEETGNYGYTF. The CDR3 DNA reads TGTGCCAGCAGTGAAGAGACAGGGAACTATGGCTACACCTTC. The variable domain in full, completed from reference TRBV2 and TRBJ1-2, reads EPEVTQTPSHQVTQMGQEVILRCVPISNHLYFYWYRQILGQKVEFLVSFYNNEISEKSEIFDDQFSVERPDGSNFTLKIRSTKLEDSAMYFCASSEETGNYGYTFGSGTRLTVV.